The 15 T cell receptor beta chains below all came from one sample that was sequenced in a study of cytomegalovirus exposure and HLA in healthy donors. PCR was performed using 60 Vbeta and 13 Jbeta primers. The repertoire was sequenced with immunoSEQ multiplex PCR; TCRdb's copy has only in-frame clones and lacks some. This table has about 150,000 clones, roughly 85% appearing once. The source material was PBMCs. The receptor set was obtained from a male donor in good health and CMV-seronegative.

This clone was seen just once. The chain uses TRBV30 and TRBJ1-2, with D hard to call. Trimming pared 0 bases from V and 7 bases from J, leaving 18 bases between. The CDR3 contains 15 residues. CDR1 GTSNPN and CDR2 SVGIG come from the germline V gene (reference sequence). Written as DNA, the CDR3 is TGTGCCTGGAGTGTCCGAGAGCCACTCCCAGGTGGCTACACCTTC. Amino acids: CAWSVREPLPGGYTF.

The J gene is TRBJ1-1, the V gene TRBV19; D not resolved. Germline lookup yields CDR1 LNHDA and CDR2 SQIVND (reference sequence). The V and J ends lost 6 bases and 4 bases respectively, with 12 bases between them. The CDR3 runs to 13 residues. The CDR3 sequence: CASSTLGSTEAFF. CDR3 sequence (DNA): TGTGCCAGTAGCACTCTCGGGAGCACTGAAGCTTTCTTT.

The rearrangement links TRBV5-1 to TRBJ1-2, with D possibly matching TRBD1 (5 bases). Per the germline V gene, CDR1 is SGHRS and CDR2 is YFSETQ. V shed 1 base and J shed 3 bases, with 10 bases lying between them. This CDR3 is built from 14 residues. The CDR3: CASSLIPGDYGYTF. CDR3 DNA: TGCGCCAGCAGCTTGATTCCGGGGGACTATGGCTACACCTTC.

The rearrangement links TRBV29-1 to TRBJ2-1, with 7 bases identical to TRBD1. CDR3 length equals 14 residues. J lost 3 bases, V lost 8 bases, and 10 bases had no gene match. Germline V gene data show CDR1 as SQVTM and CDR2 as ANQGSEA. In DNA form, the CDR3 reads TGCAGCATTGGTTTCGGGACAGACTACAATGAGCAGTTCTTC. This sequence encodes CSIGFGTDYNEQFF.

V is TRBV27 and J is TRBJ2-3, with TRBD1 identical over 9 bases. Germline values: CDR1 MNHEY, CDR2 SMNVEV (reference sequence). V was clipped by 4 bases and J by 1 base; unmatched bases: 9. The CDR3 contains 17 residues. CDR3 loop: CASSSRRRQGGTDTQYF. CDR3 nucleotides: TGTGCCAGCAGTTCTCGTCGAAGACAGGGGGGCACAGATACGCAGTATTTT.

The CDR3 loop is CASSDPAGGLTNEQFF. The CDR3 DNA reads TGTGCCAGCAGCGACCCAGCGGGAGGGCTCACAAATGAGCAGTTCTTC. The rearrangement links TRBV9 to TRBJ2-1, with 10 bases matching TRBD2. CDR3 size: 16 residues. CDR1 SGDLS and CDR2 YYNGEE come from the germline V gene. V lost 3 bases and J lost 7; bases outside the gene matches: 10.

This clone appeared a single time. V and J are TRBV9 and TRBJ2-3, with 9 bases fitting TRBD1. The germline gives CDR1 SGDLS, CDR2 YYNGEE. J lost 2 bases, V lost 6 bases, and 4 bases had no gene match. CDR3 length equals 14 residues. In nucleotides, the CDR3 is TGTGCCAGCACCACAGGGGGCGACACAGATACGCAGTATTTT. As protein: CASTTGGDTDTQYF. The full variable domain, rest sourced from reference TRBV9 and TRBJ2-3, is DSGVTQTPKHLITATGQRVTLRCSPRSGDLSVYWYQQSLDQGLQFLIQYYNGEERAKGNILERFSAQQFPDLHSELNLSSLELGDSALYFCASTTGGDTDTQYFGPGTRLTVL.

The rearrangement links TRBV7-6 to TRBJ2-7; TRBD1 matches 7 bases. Germline CDR1 reads SGHVS; CDR2 reads FNYEAQ. V was clipped by 1 base and J by 3 bases; unmatched bases: 15. The length of the CDR3 is 18 residues. CDR3 bases: TGTGCCAGCAGCTTAGGACAGGGCTCGGGCAGAGGCGTCTACGAGCAGTACTTC. It specifies CASSLGQGSGRGVYEQYF.

This rearrangement joins TRBV28 to TRBJ1-6; maybe TRBD1 (5 bases). Looked up from germline, CDR1 is MDHEN and CDR2 is SYDVKM. V lost 8 bases, J lost 6 bases, and 17 bases lay in between. There are 15 residues in the CDR3. CDR3 DNA: TGTGCCAGCGCCACTCCAGGGAGGGGTAATTCACCCCTCCACTTT. Amino acids: CASATPGRGNSPLHF.

This clone was counted a few times. The V gene is TRBV9, the J gene TRBJ2-2, with 8 bases matching TRBD1. The J segment lost 2 bases and the V segment lost 0 bases, leaving 15 bases of the junction unmatched. The germline gives CDR1 SGDLS, CDR2 YYNGEE. This CDR3 has 20 amino acids. CDR3 region: CASSVGSRQGSKTNTGELFF. CDR3 coding DNA: TGTGCCAGCAGCGTAGGGTCGAGACAGGGGTCAAAAACAAACACCGGGGAGCTGTTTTTT.

This chain uses TRBV29-1 with TRBJ1-5; D not resolved. The CDR3 spans 13 residues. Germline V gives CDR1 SQVTM, CDR2 ANQGSEA. Trimming took 0 bases from V and 2 from J, leaving 5 bases between them. The chain's CDR3 is CSVEDPGNQPQHF. The CDR3 DNA reads TGCAGCGTTGAAGATCCGGGCAATCAGCCCCAGCATTTT.

The chain combines TRBV11-2 with TRBJ1-5; 7 bases match TRBD1. Trimming took 3 bases from V and 3 from J; bases not matched to a gene: 2. Germline-derived CDR1 and CDR2 are SGHAT and FQNNGV. CDR3 length equals 14 residues. The CDR3 region has the DNA TGTGCCAGCAGCTTGGACAGGTACAATCAGCCCCAGCATTTT. Amino acids: CASSLDRYNQPQHF.

The genes are TRBV27 and TRBJ2-7; 9 positions agree with TRBD2. This CDR3 contains 13 residues. Germline assignment: CDR1 MNHEY and CDR2 SMNVEV (reference sequence). J was trimmed by 6 bases and V by 5 bases; bases with no gene match: 5. As DNA, the CDR3 is TGTGCCAGCAGTCCGGGACTAGCAAGCGAGCAGTACTTC. It codes for CASSPGLASEQYF.

The V call is TRBV11-2, the J call TRBJ2-7, with D tentatively TRBD2 (5 bases). The length of the CDR3 is 15 residues. The germline CDR1 and CDR2 sequences are SGHAT and FQNNGV. V lost 4 bases and J 0 bases, leaving 13 bases between the germline ends. CDR3 in DNA: TGTGCCAGCAGCTACCGGGGAGAAAGCTCCTACGAGCAGTACTTC. Encoded protein: CASSYRGESSYEQYF.

J is TRBJ1-1 and V is TRBV18; D is ambiguous. Looked up from germline, CDR1 is KGHSH and CDR2 is LQKENI. The germline V and J ends were trimmed by 9 bases and 5 bases, with 16 bases remaining between them. The CDR3 totals 13 residues. The chain's CDR3 is CASREGERTEAFF. CDR3 nucleotide sequence: TGTGCCAGTCGGGAAGGCGAGAGAACTGAAGCTTTCTTT.